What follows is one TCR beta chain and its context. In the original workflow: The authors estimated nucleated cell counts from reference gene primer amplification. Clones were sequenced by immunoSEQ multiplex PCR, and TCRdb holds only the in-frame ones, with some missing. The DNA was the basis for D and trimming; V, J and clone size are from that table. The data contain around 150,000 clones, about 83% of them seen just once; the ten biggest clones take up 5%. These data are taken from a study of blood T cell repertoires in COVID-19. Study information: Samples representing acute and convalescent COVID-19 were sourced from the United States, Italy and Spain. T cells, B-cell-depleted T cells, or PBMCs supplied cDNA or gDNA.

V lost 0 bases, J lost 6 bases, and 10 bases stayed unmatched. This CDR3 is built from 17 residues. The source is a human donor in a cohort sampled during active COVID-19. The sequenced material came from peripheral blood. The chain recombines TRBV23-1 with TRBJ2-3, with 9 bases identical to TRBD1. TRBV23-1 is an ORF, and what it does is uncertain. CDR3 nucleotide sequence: TGCGCCAGCAGTCAATCCCAAACCGGGACAGGGTTGGATACGCAGTATTTT. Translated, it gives CASSQSQTGTGLDTQYF.